The subject of this entry is one T cell receptor beta chain. This clonotype was seen repeatedly, ten times or more. Its antigen is not yet known. Base qualities were left out, and no much larger clone turns up one base away. Inclusive of the bounding cysteine and phenylalanine, the CDR3 is 16 residues long. Only the CDR3 region is kept as DNA, spanning 48 bases read in frame from base 1. Trimming at the junction amounts to 5 bases on V and 4 bases on J, and the germline ends lie 18 bases apart. The germline V gene provides CDR1 SGHTA and CDR2 FQGNSA. The sample was run on an Illumina HiSeq 1500. TCRdb reprocessing: public reads trimmed at Q25 with fastp, clones called with MiXCR, in-frame beta chains kept. Entries that share a CDR3 protein sequence are merged under the most common genes and DNA. The sample table contains hundreds of thousands of distinct CDR3 sequences; only one count was recorded for roughly 30% of them. Of the sample, approximately 13% falls within the top ten clones.

The data were obtained in a study of T cell repertoires in cytomegalovirus infection (dated by TCRdb to between 2018 and 2021). Turning to the overall study: The HLA type of each donor mattered for the analysis, because public TCR beta signatures pointed to carriage of CMV infection along with the matching HLA type.

Broad study findings and their caveats: The ex vivo response was dominated by HLA-C-restricted CMV-specific TCR beta clonotypes, and the single most frequent clonotype in two of eight donors was supplied by these HLA-C-restricted clonotypes. In both this cohort and an independent cohort of more than 350 donors, the cumulative frequency of public TCR beta family members distinguished carriers of CMV infection plus the relevant HLA type.

The receptor was derived from a human donor in good health (CMV status not recorded). Some clones in this sample may be carry-over from other donors' samples. This chain is built from TRBV7-2 and TRBJ2-1, and TRBD2 may be the D gene, going by 5 matching bases. Sequenced sample: PBMCs. The CDR3 sequence is CASSRRPGKNYNEQFF. Here is the DNA: TGTGCCAGCAGCCGTAGGCCGGGAAAAAATTACAATGAGCAGTTCTTC.